Each of the 29 T cell receptor beta chains below was sequenced from the same sample in a study of vaccination and CD4 T cells after COVID-19. The sample's treatment: approximately nine-day PBMC culture with coronavirus spike peptide pools or control peptides (ViraFEST assay). During the years 2011-2018, before the COVID-19 pandemic, the unexposed donor's CD4+ T cells were collected. No cognate antigen is known for these TCRs. Sequence data for DNA of cultured CD4+ T cells were generated by the Oncomine TCR Beta short-read assay. Each CDR3 protein is one row after TCRdb ran MiXCR on the PCR reads. Among approximately 7,000 distinct CDR3 sequences listed, 52% were seen once. The sample comprised CD4+ T cells from blood, cultured in vitro. Every receptor here comes from a human donor in good health.

V is TRBV10-3 and J is TRBJ1-2; 10 bases agree with TRBD1. V lost 7 bases to trimming and J lost 2 bases; unmatched junction nucleotides: 7. Germline V gives CDR1 ENHRY, CDR2 SYGVKD. The CDR3 runs to 15 residues. This chain's CDR3 is CAINTGTGANYGYTF. Written as DNA, the CDR3 is TGTGCCATCAACACCGGGACAGGGGCCAACTATGGCTACACCTTC.

The V call is TRBV7-6, the J call TRBJ2-2; D not certain. Trimming took off 1 base at V and 3 bases at J, with 0 bases between the two ends. The CDR3 spans 12 residues. The germline gives CDR1 SGHVS, CDR2 FNYEAQ. CDR3 amino acids: CASSLDTGELFF. DNA for the CDR3: TGTGCCAGCAGCTTAGACACCGGGGAGCTGTTTTTT.

The gene calls are TRBV20-1 and TRBJ1-5; D remains ambiguous. The germline V and J ends were trimmed by 6 bases and 1 base, with 16 bases remaining between them. The CDR3 has 15 residues. Germline CDR1 DFQATT, CDR2 SNEGSKA (reference sequence). The CDR3 here is CSANEVGISNQPQHF. Here the CDR3 DNA reads TGCAGTGCCAATGAGGTTGGAATAAGCAATCAGCCCCAGCATTTT.

The chain carries TRBV24-1 and TRBJ2-3, with TRBD2 as a possible D gene (6 bases). The germline V gene encodes CDR1 KGHDR and CDR2 SFDVKD. V dropped 5 bases and J dropped 1 base, with 21 bases sitting between them. The CDR3 totals 18 residues. CDR3 nucleotides: TGTGCCACCAGTGGGAAAAGAGCCGGGACTGAGGGCACAGATACGCAGTATTTT. This translates into CATSGKRAGTEGTDTQYF.

As for this clonotype: The junction departs from the called germline gene at one end, perhaps through a read error. The chain carries TRBV30 and TRBJ1-1; D is ambiguous. Per the germline V gene, CDR1 is GTSNPN and CDR2 is SVGIG (reference sequence). The CDR3 has 14 amino acids. The DNA for the CDR3 is TGTGCCTGGAGTTTAGACACCATGAACATTGAAGCTTTCTTT. Its protein is CAWSLDTMNIEAFF.

This chain connects TRBV7-9 to TRBJ2-2; TRBD1 agrees at 7 bases. Germline loops: CDR1 SEHNR, CDR2 FQNEAQ (reference sequence). This CDR3 contains 16 residues. With 1 base clipped from V and 1 base from J, the junction kept 3 bases outside the gene matches. The CDR3 nucleotides are TGTGCCAGCAGCTTAGGCAGGGGGAAGAACACCGGGGAGCTGTTTTTT. It specifies CASSLGRGKNTGELFF.

The chain links TRBV19 to TRBJ2-1; D unresolved. Germline CDR1 reads LNHDA; CDR2 reads SQIVND (reference sequence). The V end was cut by 4 bases, the J end by 9 bases, with 22 bases between. CDR3 length: 16 amino acids. CDR3 protein: CASSTRLGGASGEQFF. The CDR3 DNA sequence: TGTGCCAGTAGTACCCGCTTGGGCGGCGCGTCGGGTGAGCAGTTCTTC.

The chain has TRBV12-3 or TRBV12-4 and TRBJ1-1, with 8 bases aligning to TRBD1. This CDR3 is built from 13 residues. Unmatched junction bases numbered 5, after V lost 7 bases and J lost 4 bases. The CDR3 here is CASMGQVGTEAFF. The CDR3 nucleotides read TGTGCCAGCATGGGACAGGTGGGCACTGAAGCTTTCTTT.

Within the sample, this clonotype is large (0.1 to 1%). The chain combines TRBV12-3 or TRBV12-4 with TRBJ1-3, with D tentatively TRBD1 (5 bases). The CDR3 length is 14 residues. The V gene lost 5 bases and the J gene lost 4 bases, with 12 bases spanning the gap. CDR3 amino acids: CASSRDALGNTIYF. In DNA form, the CDR3 reads TGTGCCAGCAGTCGGGACGCCCTGGGAAACACCATATATTTT.

The V gene is TRBV18, the J gene TRBJ1-1; a weak D match, TRBD1 (6 bases). Germline values: CDR1 KGHSH, CDR2 LQKENI. Trimming shortened V by 6 bases and J by 0 bases, and 8 bases separated the two germline ends. This CDR3 is built from 13 residues. CDR3 bases: TGTGCCAGCTCCGGACAGATGAACACTGAAGCTTTCTTT. Residues: CASSGQMNTEAFF.

The chain carries TRBV7-9 and TRBJ1-1; D is ambiguous. The CDR3 has 13 amino acids. Germline CDR1 is SEHNR and CDR2 is FQNEAQ (reference sequence). V was trimmed by 1 base and J by 7 bases, leaving 10 bases between them. The CDR3 reads CASSLDGASEAFF. CDR3 nucleotides: TGTGCCAGCAGCTTAGACGGCGCCAGTGAAGCTTTCTTT.

The V and J genes are TRBV7-6 and TRBJ2-3; the match to TRBD2 covers 8 bases. CDR1 and CDR2 from the germline V gene are SGHVS and FNYEAQ. The CDR3 has 15 amino acids. The ends lost 3 bases at V and 6 bases at J; junction bases unmatched: 8. The CDR3 is CASSLRGGNTDTQYF. The CDR3 region has the DNA TGTGCCAGCAGCTTGCGCGGGGGGAATACCGATACGCAGTATTTT.

The rearrangement joins TRBV2 to TRBJ2-5; 8 positions agree with TRBD1. Germline V gene lookup returns CDR1 SNHLY and CDR2 FYNNEI. After removal of 7 bases from V and 5 bases from J, the junction contained 6 bases not matched to a gene. The CDR3 runs to 13 residues. The CDR3 spells CASKTGEGETQYF. The CDR3 bases are TGTGCCAGCAAGACAGGGGAAGGGGAGACCCAGTACTTC.

The sample holds a few counts of this clonotype. CDR3: CASSRTVDSPLHF. The CDR3 DNA reads TGCGCCAGCAGTAGGACAGTAGATTCACCCCTCCACTTT. V and J are TRBV5-1 and TRBJ1-6, with TRBD1 as a possible D gene (6 bases). The germline V and J ends were trimmed by 5 bases and 8 bases, with 11 bases remaining between them. The CDR3 is 13 amino acids. Germline V lookup: CDR1 SGHRS, CDR2 YFSETQ.

This clonotype has just a few counts. CDR3 protein: CASSLFKTGQNTEAFF. CDR3 in DNA: TGTGCCAGCAGTTTATTTAAGACAGGACAGAACACTGAAGCTTTCTTT. This rearrangement joins TRBV27 to TRBJ1-1; D may be TRBD1 (6 bases). V was clipped by 1 base and J by 1 base, with 13 bases between them. The CDR3 covers 16 residues. The germline V gene has CDR1 MNHEY and CDR2 SMNVEV (reference sequence).

The V gene is TRBV6-1, the J gene TRBJ2-5; 7 bases are a match to TRBD2. This CDR3 comprises 14 residues. CDR1 MNHNS and CDR2 SASEGT come from the germline V gene. V was clipped by 7 bases and J by 3 bases; unmatched bases: 8. CDR3 sequence reads: CASTALGGEETQYF. CDR3 nucleotide sequence: TGTGCCAGCACTGCACTGGGGGGGGAAGAGACCCAGTACTTC.

This clonotype was found a few times. This chain uses TRBV6-5 with TRBJ1-5; 11 nucleotides align to TRBD1. V dropped 2 bases and J dropped 7; count of bases not matched to a gene: 7. This CDR3 contains 16 residues. Germline V gene sequence: CDR1 MNHEY, CDR2 SVGAGI. The DNA for the CDR3 is TGTGCCAGCAGTTACACGGGACAGGGGGAAGGACAGCCCCAGCATTTT. Its translation is CASSYTGQGEGQPQHF.

The chain couples TRBV30 to TRBJ1-1; tentatively, D is TRBD1 (6 bases). This CDR3 has 13 residues. V was shortened by 3 bases and J by 3 bases, with 11 bases between the two germline ends. From germline, CDR1 is GTSNPN and CDR2 SVGIG (reference sequence). In nucleotides, the CDR3 is TGTGCCTGGAGAAAAGGGGGTGACACTGAAGCTTTCTTT. This codes for CAWRKGGDTEAFF.

The V call is TRBV6-1, the J call TRBJ2-5, with 8 bases identical to TRBD1. This CDR3 spans 16 amino acids. Germline CDR1 and CDR2: MNHNS and SASEGT. Losses at the gene ends were 8 bases for V and 9 bases for J; bases not matched to a gene: 20. CDR3 sequence reads: CASSATLTGTGLPQYF. In DNA form, the CDR3 reads TGTGCCAGCTCCGCTACCCTGACCGGGACAGGACTTCCCCAGTACTTC.

The chain recombines TRBV5-1 with TRBJ2-5, with 10 bases fitting TRBD2. Germline V gives CDR1 SGHRS, CDR2 YFSETQ. The CDR3 extends over 16 amino acids. Trimming at V came to 4 bases and at J to 4 bases, leaving 10 bases not matched to a gene. The CDR3: CASSLGLAGAGETQYF. CDR3 in DNA: TGCGCCAGCAGCCTGGGTCTAGCGGGAGCGGGAGAGACCCAGTACTTC.

The chain links TRBV4-1 to TRBJ2-5, with D tentatively TRBD2 (5 bases). Germline lookup yields CDR1 MGHRA and CDR2 YSYEKL. There are 13 residues in the CDR3. Trimming pared 6 bases from V and 2 bases from J, leaving 10 bases between. In DNA form, the CDR3 reads TGCGCCAGCAGGCGAGCGGAGCAAGAGACCCAGTACTTC. Protein: CASRRAEQETQYF.

The V and J genes are TRBV12-3 or TRBV12-4 and TRBJ1-6; possible D gene TRBD1, 6 bases. This CDR3 comprises 13 residues. Trimming took 2 bases from V and 10 from J, leaving 9 bases between them. The CDR3 coding sequence is TGTGCCAGCAGTTTAACAGGGCGCTCACCCCTCCACTTT. This sequence encodes CASSLTGRSPLHF.

This rearrangement joins TRBV30 to TRBJ2-7, with D perhaps matching TRBD1 (5 bases). The CDR3 spans 10 residues. Per the germline V gene, CDR1 is GTSNPN and CDR2 is SVGIG (reference sequence). Between the trimmed V and J ends, which lost 5 bases and 9 bases, there was a span of 11 bases. The CDR3 region is CAWGRALQYF. CDR3 nucleotides: TGTGCCTGGGGCAGGGCATTGCAGTACTTC.

The V gene is TRBV6-1, the J gene TRBJ2-2; no clear D gene. Germline CDR1 reads MNHNS; CDR2 reads SASEGT. This CDR3 spans 12 amino acids. Trimming left V 5 bases short and J 8 bases short, with 9 bases between. The CDR3, as DNA: TGTGCCAGCAGTCCCCTTGATGGGGAGCTGTTTTTT. Translating gives CASSPLDGELFF.

This clonotype appeared a single time. The rearrangement uses TRBV25-1 and TRBJ1-2; D is perhaps TRBD1 (5 bases). In germline, CDR1 is MGHDK, CDR2 SYGVNS. Trimming stripped 2 bases from V and 4 bases from J, with 14 bases between. The CDR3 length is 15 residues. The CDR3 loop is CASSEGAISLYGYTF. CDR3 nucleotide sequence: TGTGCCAGCAGTGAAGGGGCCATTTCCCTCTATGGCTACACCTTC.

This clonotype was detected only a few times. This sequence joins TRBV27 and TRBJ2-2; D is ambiguous. The ends were cut back, 0 bases at V and 2 bases at J, with 7 bases in the middle. This CDR3 is 15 amino acids long. Germline values: CDR1 MNHEY, CDR2 SMNVEV (reference sequence). The CDR3 DNA sequence: TGTGCCAGCAGTTTATCATGGATTAACACCGGGGAGCTGTTTTTT. It translates to CASSLSWINTGELFF.

The CDR3 here is CSAKSGSVQYF. In DNA form, the CDR3 reads TGCAGTGCTAAGTCGGGGAGCGTCCAGTACTTC. V usage is TRBV20-1 and J usage is TRBJ2-5; TRBD2 might be the D (5 bases). The V end lost 4 bases, the J end lost 10 bases, and 13 bases lay between the germline ends. The V gene's germline CDR1 is DFQATT and CDR2 SNEGSKA (reference sequence). CDR3 length: 11 amino acids.

The rearrangement uses TRBV2 and TRBJ2-5; D is ambiguous. Trimming shortened V by 5 bases and J by 7 bases, and 11 bases separated the two germline ends. Germline V CDR1 and CDR2: SNHLY, FYNNEI. This CDR3 contains 12 residues. The CDR3 loop reads CASSPHPGTQYF. DNA of the CDR3: TGTGCCAGCAGTCCCCACCCCGGGACCCAGTACTTC.

This sequence joins TRBV5-6 and TRBJ1-5; TRBD1 aligns across 9 bases. This CDR3 contains 17 residues. The trim removed 0 bases at V and 2 bases at J, leaving 6 bases unmatched. CDR1 and CDR2 (germline): SGHDT, YYEEEE. DNA of the CDR3: TGTGCCAGCAGCTTGGCTACAGGGGGCAGGGGCAATCAGCCCCAGCATTTT. Translating it yields CASSLATGGRGNQPQHF.